This TCR beta chain was recovered during a study of regulatory and conventional T cells in breast cancer. The CDR3 loop spans 15 amino acids. The J segment lost 5 bases and the V segment lost 1 base, leaving 5 bases of the junction unmatched. Germline V gene sequence: CDR1 LNHDA, CDR2 SQIVND (reference sequence). TCRdb fed the PCR reads into MiXCR, producing one record per CDR3 protein. The data hold fewer than 20,000 distinct CDR3 sequences, with around 30% observed a single time. This clonotype was sampled from a female donor in good health. The sample taken for sequencing was conventional T cells from blood. This chain links TRBV19 with TRBJ2-3; 8 bases fit TRBD1. The CDR3 reads CASSIAAGGLDTQYF. The CDR3 region has the DNA TGTGCCAGTAGTATAGCGGCAGGGGGCCTAGATACGCAGTATTTT.